Listed below are T cell receptor beta chains from one sample, sequenced in a study of blood T cell repertoires in COVID-19. Assay: immunoSEQ multiplex PCR; the TCRdb copy retains only in-frame clones and omits some. Of around 150,000 clones in the sample, 60% to 85% were seen once. The sequenced sample was peripheral blood. All receptors derive from a man aged 45-60 years with acute or convalescent COVID-19. Both conserved end residues are part of each CDR3. D genes are given only for firm matches. Not all rows give a size; the values are once, few, many and, for expanded clones, a class.

clone size	J gene	D gene	V gene	CDR3 DNA	CDR3 protein
many	TRBJ1-6	-	TRBV5-1	TGCGCCAGCAGCTTGGACGGACAGCAGAATTCACCCCTCCACTTT	CASSLDGQQNSPLHF
-	TRBJ1-1	TRBD1	TRBV18	TGTGCCAGCTCACCACCTACAGGGGAGAACACTGAAGCTTTCTTT	CASSPPTGENTEAFF
-	TRBJ1-2	-	TRBV5-1	TGCGCCAGCAGCCAAGGGACACTAACCGTCTATGGCTACACCTTC	CASSQGTLTVYGYTF
-	TRBJ1-5	-	TRBV11-2	TGTGCCAGCAGCTTAAGAGGGGGTCAGCCCCAGCATTTT	CASSLRGGQPQHF
-	TRBJ1-1	-	TRBV9	TGTGCCAGCAGCTTCTCGAGGAACACTGAAGCTTTCTTT	CASSFSRNTEAFF
-	TRBJ1-1	TRBD1	TRBV29-1	TGCAGCCCCTGGGAGGGACAGGGAACTGAAGCTTTCTTT	CSPWEGQGTEAFF
-	TRBJ1-1	TRBD1	TRBV12-3/TRBV12-4	TGTGCCAGCAGCCGGACAGGGGATGATGAAGCTTTCTTT	CASSRTGDDEAFF
-	TRBJ2-3	-	TRBV19	TGTGCCAGTAGGCCTTCGAGAAGTTCAGGAGGCTCACATACGCAGTATTTT	CASRPSRSSGGSHTQYF
-	TRBJ2-5	TRBD2	TRBV5-1	TGCGCCAGCAGCCCCAGACTAGCTGGGGGTCGCGAGGAGACCCAGTACTTC	CASSPRLAGGREETQYF
-	TRBJ1-5	-	TRBV6-5	TGTGCCAGCAGCAACCACAGGGTCGTAGGCCAGCCCCAGCATTTT	CASSNHRVVGQPQHF
-	TRBJ2-7	TRBD1	TRBV13	TGTGCCAGCAGCCTGTCCGGAGGGACAGGGGTTTACGAGCAGTACTTC	CASSLSGGTGVYEQYF
few	TRBJ1-4	-	TRBV5-6	TGTGCCAGCAGCTCCACCCGGGGAGAGGGAAGGGAAAAACTGTTTTTT	CASSSTRGEGREKLFF
-	TRBJ1-3	TRBD1	TRBV28	TGTGCCAGCAGTTTATGGGGACAGGGGGGAGGAAACACCATATATTTT	CASSLWGQGGGNTIYF
-	TRBJ1-6	-	TRBV21-1	TGTGCCAGCAGCAAAGGCCCAGGATATAATTCACCCCTCCACTTT	CASSKGPGYNSPLHF
-	TRBJ2-7	-	TRBV20-1	TGCAGTGCTCCAAGGAGGGACGAGCAGTACTTC	CSAPRRDEQYF
-	TRBJ1-1	-	TRBV5-4	TGTGCCAGCAGTCGGGGTAACACGGAAGCTTTCTTT	CASSRGNTEAFF
-	TRBJ2-2	-	TRBV6-6	TGTGCCAGCAGCTTACTCTTAACCACCGGGGAGCTGTTTTTT	CASSLLLTTGELFF
-	TRBJ2-5	TRBD2	TRBV14	TGTGCCAGCAGCCACCCGACTAGCGCAGCGGAGACCCAGTACTTC	CASSHPTSAAETQYF
-	TRBJ1-5	TRBD1	TRBV19	TGTGCCACCAACTCCATCAGATCGGGACAGGGTGTTGATCAGCCCCAGCATTTT	CATNSIRSGQGVDQPQHF
few	TRBJ2-2	-	TRBV19	TGTGCCAGTAAGGTCGGCCAGGGAAGGACCGGGGAGCTGTTTTTT	CASKVGQGRTGELFF
-	TRBJ1-1	TRBD1	TRBV12-3/TRBV12-4	TGTGCCAGCAGTTACAGGGGTGAAGCTTTCTTT	CASSYRGEAFF
-	TRBJ2-3	TRBD1	TRBV7-8	TGTGCCAGCAGCACCGAGCAGGGGGCTGGGGATACGCAGTATTTT	CASSTEQGAGDTQYF
-	TRBJ1-1	-	TRBV6-7	TGTGCCAGCAGTTACTTGTACAGAAATATGAACACTGAAGCTTTCTTT	CASSYLYRNMNTEAFF
once	TRBJ2-1	-	TRBV4-2	TGTGCCAGCAGCCAAGACGGACTCAATGAGCAGTTCTTC	CASSQDGLNEQFF
-	TRBJ1-6	-	TRBV27	TGTGCCAGCAGTCCAAATGTGAGGGTTAGCAATTCACCCCTCCACTTT	CASSPNVRVSNSPLHF
-	TRBJ2-1	-	TRBV27	TGTGCCAGCATGAACCCGGGTTACAATGAGCAGTTCTTC	CASMNPGYNEQFF
-	TRBJ1-4	-	TRBV7-9	TGTGCCAGCAGCTCGGGGGGTACTAATGAAAAACTGTTTTTT	CASSSGGTNEKLFF
-	TRBJ1-1	-	TRBV30	TGTGCCTGGGGCGGGTCTGGGACTGAAGCTTTCTTT	CAWGGSGTEAFF
-	TRBJ2-5	-	TRBV6-1	TGTGCCAGCAGTGATCCGACTAGACGGGAGACCCAGTACTTC	CASSDPTRRETQYF
-	TRBJ2-5	-	TRBV7-9	TGTGCCAGCACCCTAATAGCGGAACAAGAGACCCAGTACTTC	CASTLIAEQETQYF
-	TRBJ1-2	-	TRBV3-1/TRBV3-2	TGTGCCAGCACCCAAGGGTCAGTAAACTATGGCTACACCTTC	CASTQGSVNYGYTF
few	TRBJ1-1	-	TRBV18	TGTGCCAGCTCACCAAGCATAACAGGATTGAACACTGAAGCTTTCTTT	CASSPSITGLNTEAFF
-	TRBJ2-5	TRBD1	TRBV29-1	TGCAGCGTCGTGGGGACAGGGAGTGAGACCCAGTACTTC	CSVVGTGSETQYF
-	TRBJ1-2	TRBD1	TRBV10-3	TGTGCCATCAGTGAGTCCACAGGGGCCTATGGCTACACCTTC	CAISESTGAYGYTF
-	TRBJ2-1	-	TRBV12-3/TRBV12-4	TGTGCCAGCAGAATGACTGGAACCAATGAGCAGTTCTTC	CASRMTGTNEQFF
-	TRBJ1-5	TRBD1	TRBV6-5	TGTGCCAGCACCGGGGGACAGTCGAATCAGCCCCAGCATTTT	CASTGGQSNQPQHF
-	TRBJ1-2	-	TRBV5-5	TGTGCCAGCAGCTTGGAGGGGTTTAACTATGGCTACACCTTC	CASSLEGFNYGYTF
-	TRBJ1-3	-	TRBV7-2	TGTGCCAGCAGCTCCTATCAGGGTTGGGACACCATATATTTT	CASSSYQGWDTIYF
-	TRBJ1-1	TRBD1	TRBV5-6	TGTGCCAGCAGCCAGGGGGCTGGCACTGAAGCTTTCTTT	CASSQGAGTEAFF
once	TRBJ2-3	-	TRBV29-1	TGCAGCGCCTCCACAGGGACAGATACGCAGTATTTT	CSASTGTDTQYF
-	TRBJ1-2	TRBD1	TRBV7-3	TGTGCCAGCAGCTTAACGACAGGGCTTGGCTACACCTTC	CASSLTTGLGYTF
-	TRBJ2-1	-	TRBV25-1	TGTGCCAGCAGTGGGAGGACAGCGTACAATGAGCAGTTCTTC	CASSGRTAYNEQFF
-	TRBJ1-6	-	TRBV19	TGTGCCAGTAGTACCAGGGAATCCTATAATTCACCCCTCCACTTT	CASSTRESYNSPLHF
-	TRBJ1-2	TRBD1	TRBV3-1/TRBV3-2	TGTGCCAGCAGCCAAGATCCAGGAAGGCAGGGGGATGGCTACACCTTC	CASSQDPGRQGDGYTF
few	TRBJ1-6	TRBD1	TRBV19	TGTGCCAGTAGATTGACAGGGTTCTATAATTCACCCCTCCACTTT	CASRLTGFYNSPLHF
-	TRBJ1-1	-	TRBV18	TGTGCCAGCTCACCACAGGGGATCGAGGACACTGAAGCTTTCTTT	CASSPQGIEDTEAFF
-	TRBJ1-4	TRBD1	TRBV9	TGTGCCAGCAGTGACGGGACAGATAATGAAAAACTGTTTTTT	CASSDGTDNEKLFF
-	TRBJ1-1	-	TRBV2	TGTGCCAGCAGTCTAAATCAGAACACTGAAGCTTTCTTT	CASSLNQNTEAFF
-	TRBJ1-5	-	TRBV30	TGTGCCTGGAGTCCTTCCCGACACCCCAATCAGCCCCAGCATTTT	CAWSPSRHPNQPQHF
-	TRBJ2-3	TRBD2	TRBV19	TGTGCCAGTAGTATTGGGACTAGCGGGAAAAACTGGTGGGCGGATACGCAGTATTTT	CASSIGTSGKNWWADTQYF
-	TRBJ1-2	-	TRBV21-1	TGTGCCAGCAGCAAAGTCGGAGGCGACTATGGCTACACCTTC	CASSKVGGDYGYTF
-	TRBJ2-2	-	TRBV29-1	TGCAGCGTTGAGAGGGATTTTAACACCGGGGAGCTGTTTTTT	CSVERDFNTGELFF
-	TRBJ2-7	-	TRBV2	TGTGCCAGCAGTCCGGGTGGACACTTCGCCTACGAGCAGTACTTC	CASSPGGHFAYEQYF
-	TRBJ2-5	-	TRBV28	TGTGCCAGCAACCAGGGGGGAAGTCAGGAGACCCAGTACTTC	CASNQGGSQETQYF